A selection of T cell receptor beta chains follows, all from one sample in a study of T cell responses to AZD1222 COVID-19 vaccine. Some clones are missing from TCRdb's copy, which holds only in-frame ones; the method was immunoSEQ multiplex PCR. The table shows over 100,000 clones, with approximately 91% occurring only once. The sequencing here drew on peripheral blood, taken 28 days after the second AZD1222 dose. Receptors were obtained from an adult who received the AZD1222 COVID-19 vaccine. CDR3s include the opening cysteine and the closing phenylalanine or tryptophan. The D gene is left open where the match is weak. Only some rows state a clone size, as once, few, many or a class for expanded clones.

j_gene | d_gene | v_gene | abundance | CDR3nt | CDR3aa
TRBJ1-1 | NA | TRBV2 | NA | TGTGCCAGCAACCGGGCCCTGGGGGGCACTGAAGCTTTCTTT | CASNRALGGTEAFF
TRBJ1-2 | TRBD1 | TRBV19 | once | TGTGCCAGTAGACAGGGACAGGGCATGGGCTACACCTTC | CASRQGQGMGYTF
TRBJ1-1 | NA | TRBV5-1 | NA | TGCGCCAGCAGCTTGGATAGCTGGGGAGACACTGAAGCTTTCTTT | CASSLDSWGDTEAFF
TRBJ2-6 | NA | TRBV4-2 | NA | TGTGCCAGCAGCTCCTGGAACAAAGGTTACAGTCGGGCCAACGTCCTGACTTTC | CASSSWNKGYSRANVLTF
TRBJ2-3 | NA | TRBV5-1 | NA | TGCGCCAGCAGCTACGGCGGTTTGGGCACAGATACGCAGTATTTT | CASSYGGLGTDTQYF
TRBJ1-1 | TRBD1 | TRBV5-1 | NA | TGCGCCAGCAGCTCCCGGGACAGGGTAGCCGGCACTGAAGCTTTCTTT | CASSSRDRVAGTEAFF
TRBJ2-3 | TRBD1 | TRBV24-1 | once | TGTGCCACCAGTAAGAAGGGGGCTGCAGATACGCAGTATTTT | CATSKKGAADTQYF
TRBJ2-7 | TRBD2 | TRBV29-1 | NA | TGCAGCGTTGAGGCCGGGAGGGCCTACGAGCAGTACTTC | CSVEAGRAYEQYF
TRBJ2-3 | NA | TRBV5-1 | NA | TGCGCCAGCAGCCCGGACCCATTATCCCCTAGCACAGATACGCAGTATTTT | CASSPDPLSPSTDTQYF
TRBJ1-3 | TRBD1 | TRBV19 | NA | TGTGCCACCCGGGACAGGCCTAAGGCGGGTGGAAACACCATATATTTT | CATRDRPKAGGNTIYF
TRBJ2-7 | TRBD2 | TRBV5-1 | NA | TGCGCCAGCAGAAAGACTAGCGGGAGGAGTTCAGCGACCTACGAGCAGTACTTC | CASRKTSGRSSATYEQYF
TRBJ1-1 | NA | TRBV19 | NA | TGTGCCAGTGCAAAGGACCGTGGTTGGACTGAAGCTTTCTTT | CASAKDRGWTEAFF
TRBJ2-1 | NA | TRBV21-1 | NA | TGTGCCAGCAGCAAACAGGGCTATGAGCAGTTCTTC | CASSKQGYEQFF
TRBJ1-4 | TRBD1 | TRBV28 | NA | TGTGCCAGCAGTCTGACGACAGGGGGCAATGAAAAACTGTTTTTT | CASSLTTGGNEKLFF
TRBJ1-2 | NA | TRBV6-5 | NA | TGTGCCAGCGAGCTAGAGGGAGGAATAGGTGGCTACACCTTC | CASELEGGIGGYTF
TRBJ1-2 | TRBD1 | TRBV2 | few | TGTGCCAGAGAAATTAAACAGGGGGGTAACTATGGCTACACCTTC | CAREIKQGGNYGYTF
TRBJ2-2 | TRBD2 | TRBV10-3 | NA | TGTGCCATCAGTGAAACTTCAGGACTAGCGGGGAACACCGGGGAGCTGTTTTTT | CAISETSGLAGNTGELFF
TRBJ1-2 | TRBD1 | TRBV19 | NA | TGTGCCAGTAGTATCAGGACAGGGGGCTATGGCTACACCTTC | CASSIRTGGYGYTF
TRBJ1-5 | NA | TRBV7-9 | once | TGTGCCAGCAGCTTAAACCCCTATCAGCCCCAGCATTTT | CASSLNPYQPQHF
TRBJ1-6 | NA | TRBV6-1 | NA | TGTGCCAGCAGTGAAGTTGGGGAGTCACCCCTCCACTTT | CASSEVGESPLHF
TRBJ2-2 | TRBD1 | TRBV7-9 | NA | TGTGCCAGCAGCTTATCCGTGAGGGGGCCCGGGGAGCTGTTTTTT | CASSLSVRGPGELFF
TRBJ1-4 | NA | TRBV7-6 | NA | TGTGCCAGCAGCTTAGTCACAGGGATCTATGAAAAACTGTTTTTT | CASSLVTGIYEKLFF
TRBJ1-5 | NA | TRBV10-3 | NA | TGTGCCATCAGTCCAGGGAGGCAGCCCCAGCATTTT | CAISPGRQPQHF
TRBJ2-7 | TRBD2 | TRBV6-5 | NA | TGTGCCAGCGAGATACTAGCGGGAGGGCAGATTGAGCAGTACTTC | CASEILAGGQIEQYF
TRBJ1-2 | NA | TRBV5-1 | NA | TGCGCCAGCAGCTTGGCGGGTTTCGGCTATGGCTACACCTTC | CASSLAGFGYGYTF
TRBJ1-1 | NA | TRBV19 | NA | TGTGCCAGTGACGAAAGGGGGAACACTGAAGCTTTCTTT | CASDERGNTEAFF
TRBJ2-1 | TRBD2 | TRBV20-1 | NA | TGCAGTGCTAGTTCGCGGGGCAACCTAGAGGCTAGCGGGACCCTTTTCCTCTACAATGAGCAGTTCTTC | CSASSRGNLEASGTLFLYNEQFF
TRBJ2-1 | TRBD2 | TRBV7-2 | NA | TGTGCCAGCAGCTCTAGCGGGGCGACCTACAATGAGCAGTTCTTC | CASSSSGATYNEQFF
TRBJ2-5 | TRBD1 | TRBV2 | NA | TGTGCCAGCAGGGAGGGACAGGGGGATGGAAAGACCCAGTACTTC | CASREGQGDGKTQYF
TRBJ1-2 | NA | TRBV29-1 | few | TGCAGCGTTGACGTCTACACCTTC | CSVDVYTF
TRBJ2-6 | NA | TRBV30 | NA | TGTGCCTGGAGTGTACGGGCACTCTCTGGGGCCAACGTCCTGACTTTC | CAWSVRALSGANVLTF
TRBJ2-5 | NA | TRBV27 | NA | TGTGCCAGCAGTTCCCTTTGGACAAACCAAGAGACCCAGTACTTC | CASSSLWTNQETQYF
TRBJ1-2 | NA | TRBV29-1 | NA | TGCAGCGTTGAAGATAAGGGGCGAGGCTATGGCTACACCTTC | CSVEDKGRGYGYTF
TRBJ2-7 | NA | TRBV5-1 | NA | TGCGCCAGCAGCTTAGGTAGCGGTTTCGAGCAGTACTTC | CASSLGSGFEQYF
TRBJ2-3 | NA | TRBV19 | NA | TGTGCCAGTAGGTCCTCTGTGAGGGCAGATGGCACAGATACGCAGTATTTT | CASRSSVRADGTDTQYF
TRBJ1-2 | NA | TRBV28 | NA | TGTGCCAGTCGCTCGGGACGGCACTATGGCTACACCTTC | CASRSGRHYGYTF